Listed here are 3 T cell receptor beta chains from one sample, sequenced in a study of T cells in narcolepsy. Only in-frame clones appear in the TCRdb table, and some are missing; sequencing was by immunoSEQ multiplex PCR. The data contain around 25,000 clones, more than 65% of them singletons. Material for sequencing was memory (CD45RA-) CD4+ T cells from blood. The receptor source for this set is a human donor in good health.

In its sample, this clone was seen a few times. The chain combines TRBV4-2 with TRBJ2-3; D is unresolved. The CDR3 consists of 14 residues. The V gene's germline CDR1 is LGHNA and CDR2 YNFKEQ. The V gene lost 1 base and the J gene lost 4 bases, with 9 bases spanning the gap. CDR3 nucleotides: TGTGCCAGCAGCCAAGTCCGGAGCGCAGATACGCAGTATTTT. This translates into CASSQVRSADTQYF.

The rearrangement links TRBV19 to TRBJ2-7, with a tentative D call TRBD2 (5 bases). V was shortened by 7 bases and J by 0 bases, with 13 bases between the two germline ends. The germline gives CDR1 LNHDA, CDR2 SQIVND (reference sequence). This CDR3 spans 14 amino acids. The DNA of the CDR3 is TGTGCCAGTACCGAGGACCGGGGCTCCTACGAGCAGTACTTC. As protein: CASTEDRGSYEQYF.

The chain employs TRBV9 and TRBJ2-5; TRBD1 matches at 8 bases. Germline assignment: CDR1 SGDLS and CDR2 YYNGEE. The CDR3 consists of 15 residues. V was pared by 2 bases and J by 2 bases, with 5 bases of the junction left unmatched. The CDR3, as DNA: TGTGCCAGCAGCGTTGGGGACAGGACACAAGAGACCCAGTACTTC. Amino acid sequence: CASSVGDRTQETQYF. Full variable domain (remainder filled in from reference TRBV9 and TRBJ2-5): DSGVTQTPKHLITATGQRVTLRCSPRSGDLSVYWYQQSLDQGLQFLIQYYNGEERAKGNILERFSAQQFPDLHSELNLSSLELGDSALYFCASSVGDRTQETQYFGPGTRLLVL.